This record looks at one T cell receptor (beta chain) sequence and its context. Sequenced by immunoSEQ multiplex PCR; TCRdb stores in-frame clones only, minus some. The sample has about 120,000 clones; about 89% are singletons. This record comes from a study of PD-L1 blockade in urothelial cancer. The wider study: Blood was evaluated 3 weeks (second dose) and 6 weeks after therapy began. There were a median of approximately 150,000 T cells in blood samples.

The CDR3 has 12 amino acids. V shed 9 bases and J 7 bases; nucleotides not matched to a gene: 6. Looked up from germline, CDR1 is MNHEY and CDR2 is SMNVEV (reference sequence). Time point denoted: peripheral blood 6 weeks after treatment start. The chain uses TRBV27 and TRBJ1-5; 7 nucleotides agree with TRBD1. This receptor was obtained from a man in his fifties or sixties with urothelial cancer. This material consisted of PBMCs, taken around atezolizumab (anti-PD-L1) treatment. CDR3 loop: CASRQGAQPQHF. The CDR3 DNA is TGTGCCAGTCGACAGGGAGCCCAGCCCCAGCATTTT.